This T cell receptor beta chain emerged from a study of blood T cell repertoires in COVID-19. The assay was immunoSEQ multiplex PCR, and TCRdb's table has in-frame clones only and misses some. The table shows roughly 69,000 clones, with roughly 82% occurring only once. The CDR3 runs 15 residues. Germline values: CDR1 SNHLY, CDR2 FYNNEI. The junction had 6 bases not matched to a gene; V was cut back by 6 bases and J by 0 bases. The clonotype comes from a human donor in a cohort sampled during active COVID-19. The sample consisted of peripheral blood. The J gene is TRBJ2-7, the V gene TRBV2, with 9 bases that match TRBD1. The CDR3, as DNA: TGTGCCAGCAGATCTACAGGGGGCCTCTCCTACGAGCAGTACTTC. As protein: CASRSTGGLSYEQYF.